One sample yielded the 22 T cell receptor beta chains listed below, sequenced in a study of blood T cells in healthy people across ages. Then a second PCR, running about 6 to 11 cycles, was carried out with a sample-barcoded 5' primer and a J-beta primer mix. TCRdb reprocessed the 5' RACE reads with MiXCR, giving one entry per CDR3 protein. In the table there are about 720,000 distinct CDR3 sequences, roughly 20% of which are singletons. The sequencing input was blood. These receptors all come from a man in his 70s in good health.

J is TRBJ2-7 and V is TRBV20-1; either TRBD1 or TRBD2 may fit D (5 bases each). Germline CDR1 reads DFQATT; CDR2 reads SNEGSKA (reference sequence). V lost 3 bases, J lost 2 bases, and 17 bases lay in between. The CDR3 has 15 amino acids. CDR3 coding DNA: TGCAGTGCTAGGTCTCAGCACGTGGGGGCCTACGAGCAGTACTTC. Translation: CSARSQHVGAYEQYF.

The J gene is TRBJ1-5, the V gene TRBV9; D is possibly TRBD1 (5 bases). Trimming took off 5 bases at V and 6 bases at J, with 18 bases between the two ends. The CDR3 loop spans 15 amino acids. Germline CDR1 is SGDLS and CDR2 is YYNGEE. The CDR3 spells CASSGTGLISQPQHF. Here the CDR3 DNA reads TGTGCCAGCAGTGGGACGGGCTTGATTTCTCAGCCCCAGCATTTT.

This rearrangement joins TRBV6-1 to TRBJ2-3; D may correspond to TRBD1 or TRBD2 (6 bases each). Trimming took off 6 bases at V and 0 bases at J, with 16 bases between the two ends. From germline, CDR1 is MNHNS and CDR2 SASEGT. This CDR3 is 16 amino acids long. CDR3 sequence: CASRPIGGQSTDTQYF. In DNA form, the CDR3 reads TGTGCCAGCAGACCAATAGGGGGGCAGAGCACAGATACGCAGTATTTT.

This clonotype was observed a few times. V is TRBV10-3 and J is TRBJ2-2, with a tentative D call TRBD2 (6 bases). Germline loops: CDR1 ENHRY, CDR2 SYGVKD. Trimming left V 3 bases short and J 4 bases short, with 18 bases between. The CDR3 is 17 amino acids. Written as DNA, the CDR3 is TGTGCCATCAGTGAAGCGGGCCTCCTAGGCAGCACCGGGGAGCTGTTTTTT. This codes for CAISEAGLLGSTGELFF.

The table lists this clonotype with a few counts. This rearrangement joins TRBV28 to TRBJ1-6; the D gene is possibly TRBD1 (5 bases). V lost 4 bases to trimming and J lost 0 bases, with 10 bases between them. The CDR3 runs to 16 residues. The germline CDR1 and CDR2 sequences are MDHEN and SYDVKM. Here the CDR3 DNA reads TGTGCCAGCAGTTCAGGGACGAGCTCCTATAATTCACCCCTCCACTTT. Residues: CASSSGTSSYNSPLHF. The full variable domain, in which reference TRBV28 and TRBJ1-6 provide the parts outside the CDR3, is DVKVTQSSRYLVKRTGEKVFLECVQDMDHENMFWYRQDPGLGLRLIYFSYDVKMKEKGDIPEGYSVSREKKERFSLILESASTNQTSMYLCASSSGTSSYNSPLHFGNGTRLTVT.

The chain employs TRBV7-6 and TRBJ2-2; 8 bases are shared with TRBD1. Trimming took 1 base from V and 7 from J; bases not matched to a gene: 5. The CDR3 has 15 amino acids. CDR1 is SGHVS, CDR2 FNYEAQ, per germline. DNA of the CDR3: TGTGCCAGCAGCTTAGGACAGGGGATCGGCGGGGAGCTGTTTTTT. The encoded protein is CASSLGQGIGGELFF. The complete variable domain, with remaining parts taken from reference TRBV7-6 and TRBJ2-2, reads GAGVSQSPRYKVTKRGQDVALRCDPISGHVSLYWYRQALGQGPEFLTYFNYEAQQDKSGLPNDRFSAERPEGSISTLTIQRTEQRDSAMYRCASSLGQGIGGELFFGEGSRLTVL.

The chain has TRBV12-3 or TRBV12-4 and TRBJ2-5, with a tentative D call TRBD2 (5 bases). The CDR3 is 14 residues long. Trimming left V 6 bases short and J 5 bases short, with 16 bases between. Here the CDR3 reads CASSPAPRGETQYF. The CDR3, as DNA: TGTGCCAGCAGCCCGGCCCCAAGAGGGGAGACCCAGTACTTC.

The chain has TRBV29-1 and TRBJ1-2; D perhaps matches TRBD1 (5 bases). CDR1 and CDR2 from the germline V gene are SQVTM and ANQGSEA. The V end lost 3 bases, the J end lost 6 bases, and 11 bases lay between the germline ends. The CDR3 consists of 12 residues. The CDR3 DNA follows: TGCAGCGTTGACGACAGAGTGGATGGCTACACCTTC. This gives the protein CSVDDRVDGYTF.

A few counts support this clonotype. The chain links TRBV25-1 to TRBJ1-5; 10 bases align to TRBD1. The V gene end was trimmed by 2 bases and the J gene end by 3 bases; junction bases not matched to a gene: 4. Looked up from germline, CDR1 is MGHDK and CDR2 is SYGVNS. The CDR3 spans 16 residues. CDR3 sequence reads: CASSEIGTGDNQPQHF. The CDR3 DNA reads as TGTGCCAGCAGTGAAATAGGGACAGGGGACAATCAGCCCCAGCATTTT.

The J gene is TRBJ1-4, the V gene TRBV28; TRBD1 might be the D (6 bases). Germline lookup yields CDR1 MDHEN and CDR2 SYDVKM. V lost 2 bases, J lost 1 base, and 8 bases lay in between. This CDR3 region has 15 residues. The DNA for the CDR3 is TGTGCCAGCAGTTTAAGGACAGTAACTAATGAAAAACTGTTTTTT. It translates to CASSLRTVTNEKLFF.

This clonotype was picked up a small number of times. The chain uses TRBV18 and TRBJ1-4, with TRBD1 matching over 7 bases. The J segment lost 7 bases and the V segment lost 4 bases, leaving 9 bases of the junction unmatched. The germline V gene encodes CDR1 KGHSH and CDR2 LQKENI. The CDR3 is 15 amino acids. Written as DNA, the CDR3 is TGTGCCAGCTCACTATCGGGACAGAGGGGTGAAAAACTGTTTTTT. This sequence encodes CASSLSGQRGEKLFF.

The table lists this clonotype with a few counts. The chain links TRBV6-5 to TRBJ1-2; possibly TRBD1 for D (5 bases). Trimming left V 0 bases short and J 8 bases short, with 13 bases between. CDR1 and CDR2 (germline): MNHEY, SVGAGI. This CDR3 spans 14 amino acids. The CDR3 bases are TGTGCCAGCAGTTACTCGACAGCAGGAGCCGGCTACACCTTC. Translated, it gives CASSYSTAGAGYTF.

This clonotype occurred a few times. This chain joins TRBV5-6 and TRBJ2-1; 12 nucleotides agree with TRBD2. V lost 0 bases and J lost 4; bases outside the gene matches: 5. The germline V gene encodes CDR1 SGHDT and CDR2 YYEEEE. CDR3 length: 17 residues. The CDR3 sequence is CASSLETSGSRYNEQFF. In nucleotides, the CDR3 is TGTGCCAGCAGCTTGGAGACTAGCGGGAGTCGTTACAATGAGCAGTTCTTC.

This clonotype was seen a few times. This rearrangement joins TRBV5-1 to TRBJ2-5; 7 bases are shared with TRBD2. Trimming removed 4 bases from V and 11 bases from J; junction bases left unmatched: 11. The CDR3 has 13 amino acids. Germline loops: CDR1 SGHRS, CDR2 YFSETQ. CDR3: CASSPGSAGEQYF. CDR3 DNA: TGCGCCAGCAGCCCCGGGTCGGCGGGGGAGCAGTACTTC. Full variable domain (rest looked up from reference TRBV5-1 and TRBJ2-5): KAGVTQTPRYLIKTRGQQVTLSCSPISGHRSVSWYQQTPGQGLQFLFEYFSETQRNKGNFPGRFSGRQFSNSRSEMNVSTLELGDSALYLCASSPGSAGEQYFGPGTRLLVL.

This chain joins TRBV20-1 and TRBJ1-5; the D gene is possibly TRBD1 (5 bases). CDR3 length equals 12 residues. The V end was cut by 6 bases, the J end by 6 bases, with 12 bases between. Germline values: CDR1 DFQATT, CDR2 SNEGSKA (reference sequence). CDR3 sequence reads: CSASSGVQPQHF. The CDR3 DNA is TGCAGTGCCAGCTCGGGGGTTCAGCCCCAGCATTTT.

The V call is TRBV3-1, the J call TRBJ2-2; tentatively, D is TRBD2 (5 bases). This CDR3 region has 15 residues. Per the germline V gene, CDR1 is LGHDT and CDR2 is YNNKEL (reference sequence). V lost 6 bases, J lost 1 base, and 12 bases lay in between. This CDR3 reads CASRPHGVNTGELFF. CDR3 in DNA: TGTGCCAGCAGACCGCACGGGGTGAACACCGGGGAGCTGTTTTTT.

About this clonotype: Germline is not matched at one junction end, which may reflect a read error. The genes are TRBV7-9 and TRBJ2-3; 10 nucleotides match TRBD2. The CDR3 covers 17 residues. CDR1 SEHNR and CDR2 FQNEAQ come from the germline V gene (reference sequence). For the CDR3, the DNA is TGTGCCAGCAGCGTATTAGCGGGGGGCCCTAGCACAGATACGCAGTCTTTT. Translation: CASSVLAGGPSTDTQSF.

The chain joins TRBV29-1 to TRBJ2-3; 8 nucleotides align to TRBD1. The CDR3 loop spans 15 amino acids. Germline CDR1 and CDR2: SQVTM and ANQGSEA. The J segment lost 2 bases and the V segment lost 4 bases, leaving 8 bases of the junction unmatched. The CDR3 nucleotides read TGCAGCGTTGGACGGCGACAGGGGCCCACAGATACGCAGTATTTT. This codes for CSVGRRQGPTDTQYF.

This clonotype was recorded a few times. This chain links TRBV24-1 with TRBJ1-2, with a weak D call TRBD1 (6 bases). V lost 4 bases, J lost 4 bases, and 15 bases lay in between. CDR1 is KGHDR, CDR2 SFDVKD, per germline. The CDR3 runs 15 residues. The CDR3 bases are TGTGCCACCAGTGACCCGACAGGTCTCTCCTATGGCTACACCTTC. As protein: CATSDPTGLSYGYTF.

V gene TRBV6-1 combines with J gene TRBJ1-4, with a weak D call TRBD1 (5 bases). Germline CDR1 and CDR2: MNHNS and SASEGT. This CDR3 region has 13 residues. With 7 bases removed from V and 6 bases from J, the gap between germline ends came to 12 bases. The CDR3 is CASNGGGYEKLFF. The CDR3, as DNA: TGTGCCAGCAACGGCGGGGGGTATGAAAAACTGTTTTTT.

Ten or more counts support this clonotype. The chain has TRBV29-1 and TRBJ1-1, with 10 bases lining up with TRBD1. The V segment lost 8 bases and the J segment 0 bases; nucleotides outside the gene matches: 9. This CDR3 is built from 15 residues. The germline V gene encodes CDR1 SQVTM and CDR2 ANQGSEA. The CDR3 sequence: CSLKGQGFMNTEAFF. The CDR3 DNA follows: TGCAGCCTAAAGGGACAGGGGTTTATGAACACTGAAGCTTTCTTT.

This chain links TRBV7-2 with TRBJ2-5; unclear D gene. The DNA end is a closer match to TRBJ2-1, so the J assignment may be wrong. The CDR3 is 9 residues long. CDR1 and CDR2 (germline): SGHTA, FQGNSA. The chain's CDR3 is CASSTRQFF. DNA of the CDR3: TGTGCCAGCAGCACCCGGCAGTTCTTC.